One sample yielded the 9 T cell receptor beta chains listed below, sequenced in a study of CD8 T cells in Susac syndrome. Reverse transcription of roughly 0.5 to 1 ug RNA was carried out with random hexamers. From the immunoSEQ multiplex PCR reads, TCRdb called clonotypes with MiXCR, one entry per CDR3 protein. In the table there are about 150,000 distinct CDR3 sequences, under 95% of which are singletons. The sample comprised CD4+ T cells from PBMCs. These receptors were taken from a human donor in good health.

CDR3 in DNA: TGTGCCAGTACCAACCCTTCGACAGCCTATAGCAATCAGCCCCAGCATTTT. Amino acid sequence: CASTNPSTAYSNQPQHF. The V gene is TRBV19, the J gene TRBJ1-5; the D gene is possibly TRBD1 (5 bases). The V end was cut by 7 bases, the J end by 0 bases, with 19 bases between. Germline CDR1 and CDR2: LNHDA and SQIVND (reference sequence). This CDR3 is built from 17 residues. The full variable domain, rest sourced from reference TRBV19 and TRBJ1-5, is DGGITQSPKYLFRKEGQNVTLSCEQNLNHDAMYWYRQDPGQGLRLIYYSQIVNDFQKGDIAEGYSVSREKKESFPLTVTSAQKNPTAFYLCASTNPSTAYSNQPQHFGDGTRLSIL.

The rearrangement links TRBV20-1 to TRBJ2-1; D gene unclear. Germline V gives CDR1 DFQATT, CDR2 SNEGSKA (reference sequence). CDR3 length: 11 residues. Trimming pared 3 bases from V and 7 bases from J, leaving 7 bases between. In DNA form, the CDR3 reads TGCAGTGCTAGCGGTAGAAATGAGCAGTTCTTC. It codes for CSASGRNEQFF.

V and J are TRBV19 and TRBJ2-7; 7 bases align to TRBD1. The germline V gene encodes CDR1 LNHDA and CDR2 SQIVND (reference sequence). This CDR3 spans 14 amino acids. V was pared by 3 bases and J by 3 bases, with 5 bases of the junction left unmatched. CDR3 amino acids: CASSIDREIYEQYF. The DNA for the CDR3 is TGTGCCAGTAGTATCGACAGGGAGATCTACGAGCAGTACTTC.

The CDR3 loop reads CSVGKGTTGEQYF. CDR3 DNA: TGCAGCGTTGGGAAAGGGACTACGGGGGAGCAGTACTTC. V and J are TRBV29-1 and TRBJ2-7; the match to TRBD2 covers 7 bases. This CDR3 comprises 13 residues. The germline V gene encodes CDR1 SQVTM and CDR2 ANQGSEA. V trimming: 4 bases; J trimming: 7 bases; junction bases outside the gene matches: 10.

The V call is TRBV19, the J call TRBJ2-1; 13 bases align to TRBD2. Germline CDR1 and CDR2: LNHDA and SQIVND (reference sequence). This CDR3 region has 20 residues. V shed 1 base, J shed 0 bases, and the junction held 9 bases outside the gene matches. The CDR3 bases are TGTGCCAGTAGTATAGTGGGACTAGCGGGAATCCTCAGCTCCTACAATGAGCAGTTCTTC. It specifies CASSIVGLAGILSSYNEQFF. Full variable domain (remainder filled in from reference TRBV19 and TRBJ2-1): DGGITQSPKYLFRKEGQNVTLSCEQNLNHDAMYWYRQDPGQGLRLIYYSQIVNDFQKGDIAEGYSVSREKKESFPLTVTSAQKNPTAFYLCASSIVGLAGILSSYNEQFFGPGTRLTVL.

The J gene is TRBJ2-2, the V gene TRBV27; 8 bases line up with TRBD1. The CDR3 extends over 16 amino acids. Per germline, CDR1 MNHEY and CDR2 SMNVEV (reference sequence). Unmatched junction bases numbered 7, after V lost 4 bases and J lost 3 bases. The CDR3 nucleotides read TGTGCCAGCAGTTCAACCGGGACAGGATACACCGGGGAGCTGTTTTTT. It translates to CASSSTGTGYTGELFF.

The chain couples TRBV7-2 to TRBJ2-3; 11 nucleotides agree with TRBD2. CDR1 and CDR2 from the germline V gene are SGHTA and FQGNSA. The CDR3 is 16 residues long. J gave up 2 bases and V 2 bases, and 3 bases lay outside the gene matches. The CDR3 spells CASSLRLAGNTDTQYF. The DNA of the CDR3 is TGTGCCAGCAGCTTAAGACTAGCGGGAAACACAGATACGCAGTATTTT.

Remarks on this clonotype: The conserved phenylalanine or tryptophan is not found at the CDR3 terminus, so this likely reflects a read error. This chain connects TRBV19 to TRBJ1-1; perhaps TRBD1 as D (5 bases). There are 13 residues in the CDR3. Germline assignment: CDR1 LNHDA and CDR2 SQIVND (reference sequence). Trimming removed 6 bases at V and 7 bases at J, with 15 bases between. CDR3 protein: CASSNVGANEAFC. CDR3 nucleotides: TGTGCCAGTAGCAATGTAGGGGCGAATGAAGCTTTCTGT.

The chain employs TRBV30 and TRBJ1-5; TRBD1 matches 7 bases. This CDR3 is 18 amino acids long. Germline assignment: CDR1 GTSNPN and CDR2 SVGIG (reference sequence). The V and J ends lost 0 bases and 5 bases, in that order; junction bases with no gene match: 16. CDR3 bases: TGTGCCTGGAGTGTACCCGGACAGGCAACGGCCTTCGATCAGCCCCAGCATTTT. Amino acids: CAWSVPGQATAFDQPQHF.